Sequencing of this T cell receptor beta chain was carried out in a study of OX40 agonist ivuxolimab in advanced cancers. Study-level information: At doses from 0.01 to 10 mg/kg, patients were given intravenous ivuxolimab every 2 weeks. About 44% of patients had received prior checkpoint inhibitor therapy. Study outcomes and limitations: Some of the lowest clonal expansion was seen in partial responders at 0.1-3.0 mg/kg.

V lost 3 bases to trimming and J lost 0 bases, with 9 bases between them. The germline V gene encodes CDR1 SNHLY and CDR2 FYNNEI. This CDR3 has 15 residues. The method was immunoSEQ multiplex PCR; TCRdb's version includes in-frame clones alone and lacks a portion of them. The data show around 100,000 clones, approximately 90% seen once. Comment on this clone: Its antigen is still unknown.

This TCR was sampled from an adult with an advanced solid tumor such as melanoma, head and neck, liver or kidney cancer. The genes are TRBV2 and TRBJ2-1, with D unclear. Sequences were derived from CD4+ or CD8+ T cells sorted from blood, sampled in a trial of the OX40 agonist ivuxolimab. CDR3: CASSDPGRSYNEQFF. The CDR3 nucleotides are TGTGCCAGCAGTGACCCCGGTCGCTCCTACAATGAGCAGTTCTTC.